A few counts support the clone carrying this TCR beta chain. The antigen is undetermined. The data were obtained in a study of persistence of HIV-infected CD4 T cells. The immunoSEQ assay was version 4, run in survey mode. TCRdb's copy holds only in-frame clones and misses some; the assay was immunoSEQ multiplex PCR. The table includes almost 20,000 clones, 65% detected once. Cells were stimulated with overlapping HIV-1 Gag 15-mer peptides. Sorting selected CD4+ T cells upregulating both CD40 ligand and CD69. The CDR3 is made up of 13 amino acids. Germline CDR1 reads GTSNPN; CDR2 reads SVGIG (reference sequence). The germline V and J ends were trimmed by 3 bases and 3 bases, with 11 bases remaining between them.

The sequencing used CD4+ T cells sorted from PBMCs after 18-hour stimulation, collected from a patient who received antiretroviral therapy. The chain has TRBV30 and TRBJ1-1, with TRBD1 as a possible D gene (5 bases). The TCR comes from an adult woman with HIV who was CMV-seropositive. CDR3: CAWRRGKDTEAFF. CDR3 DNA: TGTGCCTGGAGGCGGGGGAAGGACACTGAAGCTTTCTTT.